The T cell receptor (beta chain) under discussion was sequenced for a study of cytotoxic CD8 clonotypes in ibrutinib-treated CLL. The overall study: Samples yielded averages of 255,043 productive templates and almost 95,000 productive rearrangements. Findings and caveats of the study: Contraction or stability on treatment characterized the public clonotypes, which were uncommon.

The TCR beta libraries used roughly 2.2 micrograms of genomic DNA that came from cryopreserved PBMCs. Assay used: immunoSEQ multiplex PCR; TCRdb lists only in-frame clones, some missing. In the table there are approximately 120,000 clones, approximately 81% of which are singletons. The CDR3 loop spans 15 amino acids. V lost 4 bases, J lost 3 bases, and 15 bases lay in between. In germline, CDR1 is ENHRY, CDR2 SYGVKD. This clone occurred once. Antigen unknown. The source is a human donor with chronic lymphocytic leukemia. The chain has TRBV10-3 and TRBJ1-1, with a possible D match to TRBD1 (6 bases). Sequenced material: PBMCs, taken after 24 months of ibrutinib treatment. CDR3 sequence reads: CAISGGGHQDTEAFF. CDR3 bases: TGTGCCATCAGTGGAGGGGGGCATCAGGACACTGAAGCTTTCTTT.